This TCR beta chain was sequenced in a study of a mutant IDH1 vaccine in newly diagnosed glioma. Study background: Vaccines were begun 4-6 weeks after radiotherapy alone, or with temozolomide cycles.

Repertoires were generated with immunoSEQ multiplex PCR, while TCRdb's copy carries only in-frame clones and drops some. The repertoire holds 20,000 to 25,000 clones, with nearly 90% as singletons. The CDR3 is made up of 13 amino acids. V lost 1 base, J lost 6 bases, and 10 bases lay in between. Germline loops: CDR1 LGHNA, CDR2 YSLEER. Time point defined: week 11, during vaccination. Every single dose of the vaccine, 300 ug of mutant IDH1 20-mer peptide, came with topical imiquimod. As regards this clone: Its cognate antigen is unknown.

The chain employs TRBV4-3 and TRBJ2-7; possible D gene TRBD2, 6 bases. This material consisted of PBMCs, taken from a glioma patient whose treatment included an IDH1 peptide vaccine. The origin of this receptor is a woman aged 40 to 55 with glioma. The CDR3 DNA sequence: TGCGCCAGCAGCCAAGGTGTGGGGGGCGAGCAGTACTTC. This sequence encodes CASSQGVGGEQYF.